The TCR beta chain described here comes from a study of read filtering for tumor transcriptome and immune sequencing. This library used roughly 430 ng RNA and molecular barcoded adaptors spanning alpha/delta and beta/gamma chains. MiXCR, run by TCRdb on the reads, gives a single entry per CDR3 protein. There are about 57,000 distinct CDR3 sequences in the sample; around 14% occur only once, and approximately 47% lies in the top ten. This clonotype was picked up many times. Sampling of bone marrow took place during active disease in every patient. This CDR3 region has 12 residues. Germline V CDR1 and CDR2: MDHEN, SYDVKM. V gave up 6 bases and J gave up 6 bases, with 12 bases separating them.

This chain uses TRBV28 with TRBJ2-7, with D perhaps TRBD2 (5 bases). The receptor's source is a donor aged 40 or older with multiple myeloma. What was sequenced was a population of CD138-negative cells sorted from bone marrow. The CDR3 here is CASSLRGGEQYF. The CDR3 DNA is TGTGCCAGCAGCTTAAGAGGAGGCGAGCAGTACTTC.